This T cell receptor (beta chain) was sequenced during a study of cytomegalovirus exposure and HLA in healthy donors. The CDR3 is 14 residues long. Germline CDR1 is SEHNR and CDR2 is FQNEAQ (reference sequence). V was pared by 3 bases and J by 7 bases, with 8 bases of the junction left unmatched. Primers for the PCR totalled 60 Vbeta and 13 Jbeta. Method: immunoSEQ multiplex PCR; TCRdb's copy keeps in-frame clones and lacks some. This table holds over 65,000 clones, 70% to 90% found once. The receptor was isolated from a woman aged 25 to 45 in good health and CMV-seronegative. The sequencing sample was made of PBMCs. This chain connects TRBV7-9 to TRBJ2-7; 8 bases are a match to TRBD1. This CDR3 reads CASSFSQGAREQYF. CDR3 coding DNA: TGTGCCAGCAGCTTCTCCCAGGGGGCTAGAGAGCAGTACTTC.